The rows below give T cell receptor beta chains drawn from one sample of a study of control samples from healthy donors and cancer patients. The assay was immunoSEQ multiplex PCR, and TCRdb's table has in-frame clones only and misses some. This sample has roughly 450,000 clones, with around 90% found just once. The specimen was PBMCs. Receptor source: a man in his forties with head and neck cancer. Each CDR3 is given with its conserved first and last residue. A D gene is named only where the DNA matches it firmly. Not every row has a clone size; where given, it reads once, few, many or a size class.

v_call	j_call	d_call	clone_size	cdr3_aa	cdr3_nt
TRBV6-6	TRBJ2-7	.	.	CASSPRDTADHEQYF	TGTGCCAGCAGTCCTCGGGACACCGCGGACCACGAGCAGTACTTC
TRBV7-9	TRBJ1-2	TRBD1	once	CASSARQGGMSYGYTF	TGTGCCAGCAGCGCTCGACAGGGAGGGATGTCATATGGCTACACCTTC
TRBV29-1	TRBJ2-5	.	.	CSVGRIRFQETQYF	TGCAGCGTTGGGCGGATTCGGTTCCAAGAGACCCAGTACTTC
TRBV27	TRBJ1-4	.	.	CASSLRRTTNEKLFF	TGTGCCAGCAGTTTAAGGCGGACGACCAATGAAAAACTGTTTTTT
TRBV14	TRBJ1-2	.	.	CASSPRRGTAYGYTF	TGTGCCAGCAGCCCTCGTCGAGGGACGGCTTATGGCTACACCTTC
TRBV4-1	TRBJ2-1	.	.	CASSHPKEPEEDEQFF	TGCGCCAGCAGCCACCCTAAGGAGCCGGAAGAGGATGAGCAGTTCTTC
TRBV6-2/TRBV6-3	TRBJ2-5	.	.	CASSYSDSYPPRETQYF	TGTGCCAGCAGTTACTCGGACTCTTACCCCCCGCGAGAGACCCAGTACTTC
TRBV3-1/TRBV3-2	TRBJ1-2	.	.	CASRDSYGGYTF	TGTGCCAGCAGGGACAGTTATGGGGGCTACACCTTC
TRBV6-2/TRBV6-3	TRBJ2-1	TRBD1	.	CASNPRQGITDDEQFF	TGTGCCAGCAACCCCCGACAGGGTATTACCGACGATGAGCAGTTCTTC
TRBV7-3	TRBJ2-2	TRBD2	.	CASSPGLATTGELFF	TGTGCCAGCAGCCCGGGACTAGCGACAACCGGGGAGCTGTTTTTT
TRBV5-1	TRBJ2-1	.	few	CASSLAGGVSSNEQFF	TGCGCCAGCAGCTTGGCCGGCGGGGTTTCCTCCAATGAGCAGTTCTTC
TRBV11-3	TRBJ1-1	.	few	CASSFDGTEAFF	TGTGCCAGCAGCTTTGATGGCACTGAAGCTTTCTTT
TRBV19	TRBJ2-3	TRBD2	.	CASSTGRSGGLAWDTQYF	TGTGCCAGTAGTACGGGACGTTCGGGAGGACTAGCATGGGATACGCAGTATTTT
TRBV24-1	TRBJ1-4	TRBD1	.	CATSGGTANEKLFF	TGTGCCACCAGTGGGGGGACAGCAAATGAAAAACTGTTTTTT
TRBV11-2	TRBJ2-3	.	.	CASSPRYTDTQYF	TGTGCCAGCAGCCCTCGTTACACAGATACGCAGTATTTT
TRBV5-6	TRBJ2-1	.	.	CASSLLLQTGAGNEQFF	TGTGCCAGCAGCTTACTCCTTCAGACGGGAGCTGGCAATGAGCAGTTCTTC
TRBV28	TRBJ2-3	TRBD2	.	CASSFFSGGLSGTDTQYF	TGTGCCAGCAGTTTCTTTAGCGGGGGCCTCTCGGGGACAGATACGCAGTATTTT
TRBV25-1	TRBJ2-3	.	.	CASSPLVPGRDTQYF	TGTGCCAGCAGTCCCTTAGTACCTGGGAGGGATACGCAGTATTTT
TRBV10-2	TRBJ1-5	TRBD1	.	CASSPGTGSYQPQHF	TGCGCCAGCAGTCCTGGGACAGGGAGTTACCAGCCCCAGCATTTT
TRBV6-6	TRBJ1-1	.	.	CASSYPEGTGTEAFF	TGTGCCAGCAGTTACCCGGAGGGTACGGGCACTGAAGCTTTCTTT
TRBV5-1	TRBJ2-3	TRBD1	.	CASSSGQGATDTQYF	TGCGCCAGCAGCTCCGGACAGGGAGCCACAGATACGCAGTATTTT
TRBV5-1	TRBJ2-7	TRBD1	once	CASSLRDRTSYEQYF	TGCGCCAGCAGCTTGCGGGACAGAACCTCCTACGAGCAGTACTTC
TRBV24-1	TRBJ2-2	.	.	CATSDSPPGELFF	TGTGCCACCAGTGATTCCCCGCCCGGGGAGCTGTTTTTT
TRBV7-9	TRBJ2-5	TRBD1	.	CASSLMTGSYGTQYF	TGTGCCAGCAGCTTGATGACAGGGAGTTATGGGACCCAGTACTTC
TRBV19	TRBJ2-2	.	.	CASSLGGQEAGELFF	TGTGCCAGTAGTCTGGGGGGACAAGAGGCCGGGGAGCTGTTTTTT
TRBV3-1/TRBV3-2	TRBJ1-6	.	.	CASSPSNSPLHF	TGTGCCAGCAGCCCTTCTAATTCACCCCTCCACTTT
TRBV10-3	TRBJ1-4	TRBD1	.	CAISESDRGEKLFF	TGTGCCATCAGTGAGTCGGACAGGGGTGAAAAACTGTTTTTT
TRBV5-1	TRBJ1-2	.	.	CASSLVGGDNYGYTF	TGCGCCAGCAGCTTGGTTGGGGGTGACAACTATGGCTACACCTTC
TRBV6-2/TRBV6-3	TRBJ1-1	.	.	CASSYSAEAFF	TGTGCCAGCAGTTACTCGGCTGAAGCTTTCTTT
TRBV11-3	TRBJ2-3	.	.	CASAETASTDTQYF	TGTGCCAGCGCAGAGACAGCTAGCACAGATACGCAGTATTTT
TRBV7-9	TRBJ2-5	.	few	CASSLWETQYF	TGTGCCAGCAGCTTATGGGAGACCCAGTACTTC
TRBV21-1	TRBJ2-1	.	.	CAGPTSVLESYNEQFF	TGTGCCGGGCCTACTAGCGTCCTCGAATCCTACAATGAGCAGTTCTTC
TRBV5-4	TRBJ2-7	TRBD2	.	CASSGGGYGEQYF	TGTGCCAGCAGCGGCGGGGGGTACGGCGAGCAGTACTTC
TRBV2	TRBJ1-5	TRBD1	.	CASSRSGQSNQPQHF	TGTGCCAGCAGTCGTTCGGGACAGAGCAATCAGCCCCAGCATTTT
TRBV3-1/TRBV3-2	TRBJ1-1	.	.	CASSREDRNTEAFF	TGTGCCAGCAGCCGGGAAGACAGGAACACTGAAGCTTTCTTT
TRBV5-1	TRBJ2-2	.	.	CASSFRDNPPELFF	TGCGCCAGCAGCTTCCGGGACAACCCTCCGGAGCTGTTTTTT
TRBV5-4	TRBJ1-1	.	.	CASSPRGADTEAFF	TGTGCCAGCAGCCCACGGGGGGCGGACACTGAAGCTTTCTTT
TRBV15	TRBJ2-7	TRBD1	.	CATSRDRGQGALEQYF	TGTGCCACCAGCAGAGATCGGGGACAGGGGGCCCTAGAGCAGTACTTC
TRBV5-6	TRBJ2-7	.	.	CASSLGPGQGSSEQYF	TGTGCCAGCAGCTTGGGCCCGGGGCAGGGAAGCTCCGAGCAGTACTTC
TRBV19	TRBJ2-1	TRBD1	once	CASKDRGILNEQFF	TGTGCCAGCAAAGACAGGGGAATCCTCAATGAGCAGTTCTTC
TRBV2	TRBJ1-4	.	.	CASSDRPGAMTNEKLFF	TGTGCCAGCAGTGATCGGCCGGGGGCGATGACTAATGAAAAACTGTTTTTT
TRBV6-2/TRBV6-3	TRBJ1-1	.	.	CASSYAGLGNTEAFF	TGTGCCAGCAGTTACGCCGGACTGGGGAACACTGAAGCTTTCTTT
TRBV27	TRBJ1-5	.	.	CASSGLGNQPQHF	TGTGCCAGCAGCGGGCTGGGCAATCAGCCCCAGCATTTT
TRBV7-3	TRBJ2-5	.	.	CASSLTGRRDQETQYF	TGTGCCAGCAGCTTAACGGGAAGACGGGACCAAGAGACCCAGTACTTC
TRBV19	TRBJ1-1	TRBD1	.	CASSLSPGQGAPRAEAFF	TGTGCCAGTAGTTTGAGCCCCGGACAGGGGGCCCCTAGGGCTGAAGCTTTCTTT
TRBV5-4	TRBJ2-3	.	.	CASSFDRLSSTDTQYF	TGTGCCAGCAGCTTTGACAGGTTGTCTAGCACAGATACGCAGTATTTT
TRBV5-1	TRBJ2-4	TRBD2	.	CASSFSGRGAKNIQYF	TGCGCCAGCAGCTTTAGCGGGAGGGGGGCCAAAAACATTCAGTACTTC
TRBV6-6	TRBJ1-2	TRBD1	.	CASSNRGLLGYTF	TGTGCCAGCAGCAACAGGGGGTTGTTGGGCTACACCTTC
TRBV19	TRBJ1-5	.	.	CASSILRGAGQPQHF	TGTGCCAGTAGTATCCTAAGGGGTGCGGGGCAGCCCCAGCATTTT